This T cell receptor (beta chain) was identified in a study of T cells after yellow fever vaccination. Notes on the study in general: Boosting was followed by the reappearance of most primary-vaccination clones (around 95% CD4, about 88% CD8). There was a possibility that FACS-sorted repertoires contained abundant clonotypes contaminating from the bulk population.

With regard to this clonotype: The antigen is not known.

It was through 5'RACE template switching that TCR cDNA was made, with a universal primer site and UMIs added. MiXCR was run by TCRdb on the 5' RACE reads, yielding one entry per CDR3 protein. The table lists 310,000 or so distinct CDR3 sequences, around 4% of them singletons. V shed 6 bases and J shed 1 base, with 10 bases lying between them. CDR3 size: 14 residues. Germline V gene sequence: CDR1 MNHEY, CDR2 SVGAGI. The receptor was derived from a man aged 18 to 35 who received the YFV17D yellow fever vaccine. This material consisted of PBMCs, taken on the day of the yellow fever booster vaccination. The chain is built from TRBV6-5 and TRBJ2-1, with a weak D call TRBD1 (5 bases). The CDR3 spells CASSRRESYNEQFF. The CDR3 bases are TGTGCCAGCAGCCGCAGGGAATCCTACAATGAGCAGTTCTTC.